This TCR beta chain was documented in a study of blood T cell repertoires in COVID-19. Study information: The United States, Italy and Spain were the sources of the acute and convalescent COVID-19 samples. PBMCs, B-cell-depleted T cells, or T cells were the source of the cDNA or gDNA that made up the material.

In the authors' methods: Reference gene primers were amplified, and this amplification served to estimate nucleated cell counts. Produced via immunoSEQ multiplex PCR; TCRdb's table is partial and in-frame only. The V and J calls and clone size are taken from that table; D and trimming were inferred from the DNA. The table has about 240,000 clones, approximately 78% seen once. Trimming shortened V by 2 bases and J by 5 bases, and 18 bases separated the two germline ends. CDR1 and CDR2 (germline): KGHSH, LQKENI. The length of the CDR3 is 16 residues. What was sequenced was peripheral blood. The rearrangement joins TRBV18 to TRBJ2-5; no clear D gene. This receptor was taken from a woman aged 55-70 years with active or convalescent COVID-19. CDR3 protein: CASSPGEVKISETQYF. CDR3 bases: TGTGCCAGCTCACCAGGAGAGGTCAAAATTAGTGAGACCCAGTACTTC.